The 20 T cell receptor beta chains below come from one sample, sequenced in a study of T cell repertoires in cytomegalovirus infection. TCRdb analysed the reads with MiXCR anew, one entry per CDR3 protein. Of 350,000 to 550,000 distinct CDR3 sequences in the sample, under 40% are singletons; the top ten hold 12% to 15%. Sequenced input: PBMCs. The receptors come from a human donor in good health (CMV status not recorded). Some clones in this sample may be carry-over from other donors' samples.

The chain couples TRBV7-9 to TRBJ2-3, with 7 bases identical to TRBD2. Per the germline V gene, CDR1 is SEHNR and CDR2 is FQNEAQ (reference sequence). V lost 3 bases, J lost 0 bases, and 12 bases stayed unmatched. This CDR3 comprises 18 residues. The CDR3 reads CASSFDPLAVTSTDTQYF. The CDR3 DNA sequence: TGTGCCAGCAGCTTCGACCCCCTAGCGGTTACTAGCACAGATACGCAGTATTTT. The entire variable domain, with the rest obtained from reference TRBV7-9 and TRBJ2-3, is as follows: DTGVSQNPRHKITKRGQNVTFRCDPISEHNRLYWYRQTLGQGPEFLTYFQNEAQLEKSRLLSDRFSAERPKGSFSTLEIQRTEQGDSAMYLCASSFDPLAVTSTDTQYFGPGTRLTVL.

This clonotype occurred many times. The chain uses TRBV2 and TRBJ1-1; D call uncertain. Trimming left V 2 bases short and J 2 bases short, with 6 bases between. The CDR3 contains 13 residues. Per the germline V gene, CDR1 is SNHLY and CDR2 is FYNNEI. This CDR3 is CASSERGNTEAFF. The CDR3 coding sequence is TGTGCCAGCAGTGAAAGAGGAAACACTGAAGCTTTCTTT.

The chain recombines TRBV4-3 with TRBJ1-2; no firm D call. V lost 1 base to trimming and J lost 2 bases, with 5 bases between them. The V gene's germline CDR1 is LGHNA and CDR2 YSLEER. The CDR3 totals 13 residues. The CDR3 loop reads CASSQVRNYGYTF. DNA of the CDR3: TGCGCCAGCAGCCAAGTCCGGAACTATGGCTACACCTTC.

V gene TRBV27 combines with J gene TRBJ1-6, with 7 bases matching TRBD1. V gave up 5 bases and J gave up 0 bases; unmatched junction bases: 7. CDR3 length: 17 amino acids. Germline V lookup: CDR1 MNHEY, CDR2 SMNVEV (reference sequence). The CDR3 loop reads CASSPRQGVSYNSPLHF. DNA for the CDR3: TGTGCCAGCAGTCCCCGACAGGGCGTCTCCTATAATTCACCCCTCCACTTT.

The V call is TRBV9, the J call TRBJ2-3; D perhaps matches TRBD1 (6 bases). Trimming stripped 2 bases from V and 2 bases from J, with 12 bases between. Germline assignment: CDR1 SGDLS and CDR2 YYNGEE. The CDR3 consists of 15 residues. The CDR3 DNA reads as TGTGCCAGCAGCGTCAGGACAGACCCCACAGATACGCAGTATTTT. This gives the protein CASSVRTDPTDTQYF.

This chain connects TRBV6-5 to TRBJ2-5; 8 nucleotides agree with TRBD2. The CDR3 sequence is 15 residues long. Per germline, CDR1 MNHEY and CDR2 SVGAGI. V was clipped by 5 bases and J by 1 base; unmatched bases: 6. CDR3 residues: CASSPAGAPQETQYF. CDR3 DNA sequence: TGTGCCAGCAGTCCAGCGGGGGCCCCCCAAGAGACCCAGTACTTC.

Worth noting for this clonotype: Because the CDR3 is missing its conserved closing phenylalanine or tryptophan, this is likely a read error. This chain connects TRBV12-3 or TRBV12-4 to TRBJ1-6; the D is unclear. The CDR3 loop spans 14 amino acids. Trimming cost V 3 bases and J 6 bases, with 9 bases left between them. The CDR3: CASSFGLTNSPLHL. CDR3 in DNA: TGTGCCAGCAGTTTTGGGCTGACTAATTCACCCCTCCACTTG.

The chain is built from TRBV4-3 and TRBJ2-2, with 8 bases identical to TRBD2. Trimming removed 0 bases from V and 1 base from J; junction bases left unmatched: 4. CDR3 length: 17 amino acids. CDR1 is LGHNA and CDR2 is YSLEER in the germline V gene. In DNA form, the CDR3 reads TGCGCCAGCAGCCAAGAGGGCCTAGCGGGGAACACCGGGGAGCTGTTTTTT. Translating gives CASSQEGLAGNTGELFF.

V is TRBV19 and J is TRBJ2-3, with 10 bases lining up with TRBD2. This CDR3 has 18 amino acids. The trim removed 7 bases at V and 2 bases at J, leaving 15 bases unmatched. Germline V gene lookup returns CDR1 LNHDA and CDR2 SQIVND (reference sequence). The CDR3 loop reads CASKPRTSGKLLTDTQYF. The CDR3, as DNA: TGTGCCAGTAAACCTCGGACTAGCGGAAAATTACTCACAGATACGCAGTATTTT.

This chain uses TRBV4-3 with TRBJ2-1, with 7 bases lining up with TRBD2. The CDR3 length is 16 residues. The V gene's germline CDR1 is LGHNA and CDR2 YSLEER. V lost 2 bases, J lost 8 bases, and 12 bases stayed unmatched. The CDR3 coding sequence is TGCGCCAGCAGCCAAACGATGCAGCGGGGATTTCATGAGCAGTTCTTC. Its protein is CASSQTMQRGFHEQFF.

A few counts support this clonotype. The chain recombines TRBV29-1 with TRBJ2-5, with D maybe TRBD1 (5 bases). The V gene's germline CDR1 is SQVTM and CDR2 ANQGSEA. Trimming left V 4 bases short and J 3 bases short, with 12 bases between. This CDR3 has 13 residues. The CDR3 DNA sequence: TGCAGCGTTGTGGGGCAGAATGAAGAGACCCAGTACTTC. Its translation is CSVVGQNEETQYF.

A word on this clonotype: A read error may be the cause here, since a much bigger clone is one base away. The chain carries TRBV4-1 and TRBJ1-5; 7 bases match TRBD1. The CDR3 totals 16 residues. CDR1 and CDR2 (germline): MGHRA, YSYEKL. The trim removed 3 bases at V and 2 bases at J, leaving 7 bases unmatched. CDR3 DNA sequence: TGCGCCAGCAGCCAGGGGACAGTGGGCGGCAATCAGCCCCAGCATTTT. This codes for CASSQGTVGGNQPQHF.

The chain uses TRBV10-3 and TRBJ2-7; 7 nucleotides agree with TRBD1. With V trimmed by 8 bases and J by 0 bases, 4 bases remained unmatched. In germline, CDR1 is ENHRY, CDR2 SYGVKD. This CDR3 is 13 amino acids long. The CDR3 region has the DNA TGTGCCATCGGGGGACAGAGCTCCTACGAGCAGTACGTC. It encodes CAIGGQSSYEQYV.

This clonotype was picked up many times. The J gene is TRBJ1-1, the V gene TRBV6-1; maybe TRBD1 (6 bases). CDR1 and CDR2 from the germline V gene are MNHNS and SASEGT. V shed 0 bases and J shed 8 bases, with 16 bases lying between them. The CDR3 has 15 residues. CDR3 sequence: CASSEAQGMESEAFF. The CDR3 DNA sequence: TGTGCCAGCAGTGAAGCGCAGGGGATGGAGTCGGAAGCTTTCTTT.

The chain joins TRBV7-8 to TRBJ2-7; D uncertain. Per germline, CDR1 SGHVS and CDR2 FQNEAQ. This CDR3 is 12 amino acids long. CDR3 in amino acids: CVGSPGRNETYF. As DNA, the CDR3 is TGTGTCGGCAGCCCTGGAAGGAACGAGACTTACTTC.

V and J are TRBV20-1 and TRBJ2-1; TRBD2 is a possible D gene (6 bases). Trimming took 0 bases from V and 3 from J, leaving 12 bases between them. Germline-derived CDR1 and CDR2 are DFQATT and SNEGSKA (reference sequence). The CDR3 contains 15 residues. The CDR3 DNA reads TGCAGTGCTAGAGACGTGGGGGGAGTCTACAATGAGCAGTTCTTC. Amino acid sequence: CSARDVGGVYNEQFF.

This clonotype was recorded at least ten times. V gene TRBV7-9 combines with J gene TRBJ2-7; 7 bases align to TRBD1. The CDR3 has 14 amino acids. Trimming removed 5 bases from V and 0 bases from J; junction bases left unmatched: 4. Germline CDR1 SEHNR, CDR2 FQNEAQ (reference sequence). CDR3 sequence: CASSTWDSSYEQYF. The CDR3 bases are TGTGCCAGCAGCACCTGGGACAGCTCCTACGAGCAGTACTTC.

This clonotype was seen ten or more times. The genes are TRBV28 and TRBJ2-5; the D gene is possibly TRBD2 (6 bases). Trimming cost V 4 bases and J 1 base, with 16 bases left between them. The CDR3 is 16 amino acids. Germline loops: CDR1 MDHEN, CDR2 SYDVKM. CDR3 coding DNA: TGTGCCAGCAGTTCACCGGGACTTGGGGGCCAAGAGACCCAGTACTTC. Protein sequence: CASSSPGLGGQETQYF.

This chain links TRBV10-2 with TRBJ1-5; D is perhaps TRBD1 (6 bases). This CDR3 spans 16 amino acids. Germline V gives CDR1 WSHSY, CDR2 SAAADI. The V gene lost 6 bases and the J gene lost 0 bases, with 15 bases spanning the gap. In nucleotides, the CDR3 is TGCGCCAGCAGCCCTTCTGGACAGTATAGCAATCAGCCCCAGCATTTT. It specifies CASSPSGQYSNQPQHF.

There are a few counts of this clonotype. The chain carries TRBV12-3 or TRBV12-4 and TRBJ1-4, with 12 positions matching TRBD1. This CDR3 region has 17 residues. V shed 6 bases and J 11 bases; nucleotides not matched to a gene: 16. The CDR3 loop is CASSSGTGGAFFGKLFF. CDR3 in DNA: TGTGCCAGCAGCTCCGGGACAGGGGGCGCATTTTTTGGGAAACTGTTTTTT.